Given below is one T cell receptor beta chain in context. Axillary draining lymph nodes of breast cancer patients supplied the node samples. This sample is drawn from a study of breast tumors, draining lymph nodes, adjacent tissues. MiXCR was run by TCRdb on the multiplex PCR reads, yielding one entry per CDR3 protein. The repertoire holds some 250,000 distinct CDR3 sequences, with about 34% as singletons. Germline CDR1 and CDR2: MDHEN and SYDVKM. This CDR3 contains 17 residues. V dropped 6 bases and J dropped 3 bases, with 21 bases sitting between them. This clonotype was sampled from a female donor with breast cancer. Some clones in this sample may be carry-over from other donors' samples. This sequence joins TRBV28 and TRBJ2-1; TRBD1 or TRBD2 may be the D gene (5 bases each). Sequences were obtained from axillary lymph node tissue. The CDR3 here is CASRVPRGGKHYNEQFF. Here the CDR3 DNA reads TGTGCCAGCAGAGTCCCTCGGGGCGGAAAACACTACAATGAGCAGTTCTTC.